This T cell receptor beta chain was recorded in a study of blood T cell repertoires in COVID-19. The wider study: PBMCs, B-cell-depleted T cells, or T cells provided the cDNA or gDNA that made up the material.

Germline V gene sequence: CDR1 LNHDA, CDR2 SQIVND (reference sequence). CDR3 length equals 14 residues. V was trimmed by 6 bases and J by 5 bases, leaving 14 bases between them. Authors' analysis steps: Nucleated cell number was recorded as an estimate derived from reference gene primer amplification. Clones were sequenced by immunoSEQ multiplex PCR, and TCRdb holds only the in-frame ones, with some missing. V, J and clone size derive from that table, while D and trimming were established from the DNA sequence. Of hundreds of thousands of clones in the sample, roughly 90% are singletons; the top ten hold almost 1.5%.

The sequenced sample was peripheral blood. The TCR originated in a woman in her thirties with active or convalescent COVID-19. The chain combines TRBV19 with TRBJ1-5; possible D gene TRBD1, 6 bases. The CDR3 sequence: CASSLRGGDQPQHF. The CDR3 coding sequence is TGTGCCAGTAGCCTAAGGGGGGGCGATCAGCCCCAGCATTTT.